Each of the 10 T cell receptor beta chains below was sequenced from the same sample in a study of shared clonotypes between healthy human individuals. Measured with immunoSEQ multiplex PCR; TCRdb has only the in-frame clones, and not every one. This repertoire shows 2 million to 2.5 million clones, 90% to 95% found once; its top ten account for under 0.45%. The sample consisted of naive CD4+ T cells from PBMCs. Stated subset: CD45RA+ positively selected. These receptors all come from a man aged 18 to 30 in good health. Some clones in this sample may be carry-over from other donors' samples.

The rearrangement joins TRBV5-1 to TRBJ1-1; 8 positions agree with TRBD1. The CDR3 spans 15 residues. Germline loops: CDR1 SGHRS, CDR2 YFSETQ. After removal of 3 bases from V and 6 bases from J, the junction contained 10 bases not matched to a gene. The CDR3 nucleotides are TGCGCCAGCAGCTCATCAGTCCAGGGGGCAGCTGAAGCTTTCTTT. Residues: CASSSSVQGAAEAFF. The whole variable domain, filled in from reference TRBV5-1 and TRBJ1-1, reads KAGVTQTPRYLIKTRGQQVTLSCSPISGHRSVSWYQQTPGQGLQFLFEYFSETQRNKGNFPGRFSGRQFSNSRSEMNVSTLELGDSALYLCASSSSVQGAAEAFFGQGTRLTVV.

The CDR3 sequence is CASRVTGAQGQPQHF. DNA for the CDR3: TGTGCCAGCAGGGTGACAGGGGCCCAAGGGCAGCCCCAGCATTTT. The chain is built from TRBV27 and TRBJ1-5; TRBD1 matches 8 bases. The germline V gene has CDR1 MNHEY and CDR2 SMNVEV (reference sequence). This CDR3 spans 15 amino acids. The J segment lost 7 bases and the V segment lost 6 bases, leaving 11 bases of the junction unmatched.

The chain has TRBV9 and TRBJ1-3, with 9 positions matching TRBD1. CDR3 length: 16 residues. Per germline, CDR1 SGDLS and CDR2 YYNGEE. The J segment lost 4 bases and the V segment lost 4 bases, leaving 9 bases of the junction unmatched. CDR3: CASSPTQGAGGNTIYF. The CDR3 DNA reads as TGTGCCAGCAGCCCAACACAGGGGGCTGGGGGAAACACCATATATTTT.

The CDR3 region has the DNA TGCAGCGTTTCCCATTACCGGGACAGCTCCTACGAGCAGTACTTC. Its protein is CSVSHYRDSSYEQYF. J is TRBJ2-7 and V is TRBV29-1, with 7 bases matching TRBD1. The CDR3 sequence is 15 residues long. Per germline, CDR1 SQVTM and CDR2 ANQGSEA. J lost 0 bases, V lost 5 bases, and 10 bases had no gene match.

As concerns this clone: Other DNA variants within this sample encode the same CDR3. V is TRBV28 and J is TRBJ2-1, with D unresolved. V was clipped by 1 base and J by 9 bases, with 4 bases between them. Germline V gene data show CDR1 as MDHEN and CDR2 as SYDVKM. The CDR3 runs 11 residues. The CDR3 bases are TGTGCCAGCAGTTTATCCAGTGAGCAGTTCTTC. This codes for CASSLSSEQFF.

The chain has TRBV6-5 and TRBJ2-1, with a weak D call TRBD2 (5 bases). The germline V gene has CDR1 MNHEY and CDR2 SVGAGI. CDR3 length: 12 amino acids. Trimming took 6 bases from V and 10 from J, leaving 13 bases between them. The CDR3 loop is CASSPYSGEQFF. CDR3 bases: TGTGCCAGCAGCCCCTACAGCGGCGAGCAGTTCTTC.

This rearrangement joins TRBV15 to TRBJ2-6; TRBD1 matches 8 bases. Germline CDR1 LNHNV, CDR2 YYDKDF (reference sequence). V trimming: 3 bases; J trimming: 0 bases; junction bases outside the gene matches: 4. The CDR3 spans 17 residues. The CDR3 nucleotides read TGTGCCACCAGCAGGGGGACAGGAACCTCTGGGGCCAACGTCCTGACTTTC. Translation: CATSRGTGTSGANVLTF.

V usage is TRBV7-3 and J usage is TRBJ1-1; D is undetermined. The CDR3 spans 13 residues. Germline-derived CDR1 and CDR2 are SGHTA and FQGTGA. V lost 2 bases and J 3 bases, leaving 7 bases between the germline ends. The CDR3 loop is CASSLGEHTEAFF. CDR3 DNA: TGTGCCAGCAGCTTAGGCGAGCACACTGAAGCTTTCTTT.

J is TRBJ2-7 and V is TRBV30; no reliable D call. This CDR3 contains 13 residues. Germline V CDR1 and CDR2: GTSNPN, SVGIG (reference sequence). Trimming removed 0 bases from V and 3 bases from J, with 9 bases in between. The CDR3 DNA reads as TGTGCCTGGAGTGTATCCGTCGGCTACGAGCAGTACTTC. It is translated as CAWSVSVGYEQYF.

The V gene is TRBV6-5, the J gene TRBJ2-7; 7 nucleotides align to TRBD1. V dropped 11 bases and J dropped 3; count of bases not matched to a gene: 13. The CDR3 totals 14 residues. Germline loops: CDR1 MNHEY, CDR2 SVGAGI. In DNA form, the CDR3 reads TGTGCCGGTTCGTCTGGGACAGCTTTCTACGAGCAGTACTTC. Amino acid sequence: CAGSSGTAFYEQYF.